A single sample is the source of the 28 T cell receptor beta chains below, sequenced in a study of CD8 T cells in Susac syndrome (dated by TCRdb to 2018 to 2020). The receptor library was made with the immunoSEQ multiplex PCR assay. RNA was extracted with the RNeasy kit and roughly 0.5 to 1 ug was reverse transcribed using random hexamers. TCRdb passed the public sequencing reads through fastp at Q25 and MiXCR, retaining productive beta sequences. Records with the same CDR3 protein are collapsed into one entry carrying the most frequent genes and DNA. For this sample there are over 200,000 distinct CDR3 sequences; 95% appear just once. Just over 0.08% of the sample is in the top ten clones. The sample consisted of CD4+ T cells from PBMCs. These receptors all stem from a human donor with multiple sclerosis.

V usage is TRBV3-1 and J usage is TRBJ1-6; D call uncertain. V dropped 4 bases and J dropped 8 bases, with 15 bases sitting between them. The CDR3 length is 15 residues. CDR1 and CDR2 from the germline V gene are LGHDT and YNNKEL (reference sequence). CDR3 nucleotide sequence: TGTGCCAGCAGCCGAGACCGTGCGTCAGATTCACCCCTCCACTTT. Amino acid sequence: CASSRDRASDSPLHF.

This chain uses TRBV29-1 with TRBJ2-7; no clear D gene. CDR1 is SQVTM and CDR2 is ANQGSEA in the germline V gene. The CDR3 consists of 11 residues. The V end was cut by 4 bases, the J end by 7 bases, with 11 bases between. The DNA of the CDR3 is TGCAGCGTTGGGCCCGATAGGGAGCAGTACTTC. It specifies CSVGPDREQYF.

The V gene is TRBV29-1, the J gene TRBJ1-2; D unresolved. CDR3 length equals 13 residues. Germline lookup yields CDR1 SQVTM and CDR2 ANQGSEA. Trimming pared 6 bases from V and 1 base from J, leaving 12 bases between. The CDR3: CSVRRNVNYGYTF. CDR3 coding DNA: TGCAGCGTCCGACGGAATGTTAACTATGGCTACACCTTC.

CDR3 sequence reads: CSARGSAGLWDSPLHF. In DNA form, the CDR3 reads TGCAGTGCTAGAGGTTCGGCAGGGCTTTGGGATTCACCCCTCCACTTT. This rearrangement joins TRBV20-1 to TRBJ1-6; D is possibly TRBD1 (5 bases). The germline V gene encodes CDR1 DFQATT and CDR2 SNEGSKA (reference sequence). The CDR3 sequence is 16 residues long. V dropped 1 base and J dropped 8 bases, with 18 bases sitting between them.

The chain uses TRBV7-8 and TRBJ1-6; 7 nucleotides align to TRBD1. The CDR3 runs to 15 residues. Per germline, CDR1 SGHVS and CDR2 FQNEAQ. J was trimmed by 10 bases and V by 2 bases; bases with no gene match: 8. CDR3 sequence reads: CASSLQGTEASPLHF. Written as DNA, the CDR3 is TGTGCCAGCAGCTTACAAGGGACAGAAGCCTCACCCCTCCACTTT.

This chain connects TRBV27 to TRBJ2-5, with D possibly TRBD2 on 7 matching bases. Germline values: CDR1 MNHEY, CDR2 SMNVEV (reference sequence). The CDR3 has 13 residues. Deletions cut 0 bases from V and 9 bases from J, with 11 bases between. The CDR3 reads CASSLSFGGPQYF. The CDR3, as DNA: TGTGCCAGCAGTTTATCGTTCGGGGGGCCCCAGTACTTC.

The V call is TRBV20-1, the J call TRBJ2-5, with TRBD2 identical over 13 bases. V trimming: 6 bases; J trimming: 5 bases; junction bases outside the gene matches: 6. The CDR3 consists of 14 residues. Per germline, CDR1 DFQATT and CDR2 SNEGSKA (reference sequence). For the CDR3, the DNA is TGCAGTGCCCTGAGGACTAGCGGGGGCGAGACCCAGTACTTC. This gives the protein CSALRTSGGETQYF.

The CDR3 region is CASSVAAGASTDTQYF. The CDR3 DNA follows: TGTGCCAGCAGCGTAGCTGCCGGGGCTAGCACAGATACGCAGTATTTT. The rearrangement joins TRBV9 to TRBJ2-3, with D possibly called TRBD1 or TRBD2 (5 bases each). Germline V gene sequence: CDR1 SGDLS, CDR2 YYNGEE. Trimming stripped 0 bases from V and 0 bases from J, with 11 bases between. The CDR3 spans 16 residues.

The V and J genes are TRBV15 and TRBJ1-2, with 8 bases fitting TRBD1. CDR1 and CDR2 (germline): LNHNV, YYDKDF (reference sequence). The V gene end was trimmed by 0 bases and the J gene end by 6 bases; junction bases not matched to a gene: 6. There are 15 residues in the CDR3. The CDR3 bases are TGTGCCACCAGCAGAGATGGCAGGGGGCGAAATGGCTACACCTTC. Protein product: CATSRDGRGRNGYTF.

The J gene is TRBJ2-4, the V gene TRBV9; possible D gene TRBD1, 6 bases. Deletions cut 4 bases from V and 8 bases from J, with 13 bases between. The CDR3 is made up of 13 amino acids. The germline CDR1 and CDR2 sequences are SGDLS and YYNGEE. CDR3 protein: CASSFTGMDIQYF. Written as DNA, the CDR3 is TGTGCCAGCAGCTTCACAGGGATGGACATTCAGTACTTC.

The chain has TRBV7-3 and TRBJ2-5; D is undetermined. This CDR3 is built from 10 residues. CDR1 is SGHTA and CDR2 is FQGTGA in the germline V gene. V was shortened by 8 bases and J by 5 bases, with 6 bases between the two germline ends. This CDR3 reads CASPAETQYF. The CDR3 DNA reads TGTGCCAGCCCGGCCGAGACCCAGTACTTC.

In this sample, this clonotype turned up a few times. The chain combines TRBV29-1 with TRBJ2-7; TRBD1 agrees at 7 bases. CDR1 and CDR2 from the germline V gene are SQVTM and ANQGSEA. V gave up 4 bases and J gave up 4 bases; unmatched junction bases: 7. The CDR3 runs to 13 residues. CDR3 residues: CSVGTGRVYEQYV. The CDR3 nucleotides read TGCAGCGTTGGGACAGGACGGGTTTACGAGCAGTACGTC.

V is TRBV20-1 and J is TRBJ1-5; D is unresolved. V lost 3 bases to trimming and J lost 3 bases, with 12 bases between them. CDR1 is DFQATT, CDR2 SNEGSKA, per germline (reference sequence). CDR3 length: 14 amino acids. In DNA form, the CDR3 reads TGCAGTGCTAGCATAGAGGCCAACAATCAGCCCCAGCATTTT. Translation: CSASIEANNQPQHF.

The chain is built from TRBV2 and TRBJ2-1; no reliable D call. Trimming took 6 bases from V and 8 from J, leaving 11 bases between them. Germline loops: CDR1 SNHLY, CDR2 FYNNEI. CDR3 length: 12 residues. The CDR3 loop is CASRVLGHEQFF. DNA of the CDR3: TGTGCCAGCAGGGTATTAGGCCATGAGCAGTTCTTC.

This chain links TRBV7-2 with TRBJ2-5, with D unresolved. Germline loops: CDR1 SGHTA, CDR2 FQGNSA. V lost 3 bases and J 7 bases, leaving 9 bases between the germline ends. This CDR3 spans 12 amino acids. The CDR3 nucleotides are TGTGCCAGCAGCTTTTCATCCGGGACCCAGTACTTC. It translates to CASSFSSGTQYF. The complete variable domain, with remaining parts taken from reference TRBV7-2 and TRBJ2-5, reads GAGVSQSPSNKVTEKGKDVELRCDPISGHTALYWYRQSLGQGLEFLIYFQGNSAPDKSGLPSDRFSAERTGGSVSTLTIQRTQQEDSAVYLCASSFSSGTQYFGPGTRLLVL.

J is TRBJ2-1 and V is TRBV12-3 or TRBV12-4; possible D gene TRBD2, 6 bases. This CDR3 contains 15 residues. With 3 bases removed from V and 10 bases from J, the gap between germline ends came to 19 bases. The CDR3 protein is CASSLEGSRTSEQFF. The CDR3 nucleotides read TGTGCCAGCAGTTTGGAGGGGAGCCGTACCTCCGAGCAGTTCTTC.

V usage is TRBV5-4 and J usage is TRBJ1-2; D unclear. Germline lookup yields CDR1 SGHNT and CDR2 YYREEE (reference sequence). The V end was cut by 0 bases, the J end by 5 bases, with 8 bases between. The CDR3 runs to 13 residues. The CDR3 region is CASSLARTYGYTF. The CDR3 DNA is TGTGCCAGCAGCTTGGCGCGGACTTATGGCTACACCTTC. Full variable domain (rest looked up from reference TRBV5-4 and TRBJ1-2): ETGVTQSPTHLIKTRGQQVTLRCSSQSGHNTVSWYQQALGQGPQFIFQYYREEENGRGNFPPRFSGLQFPNYSSELNVNALELDDSALYLCASSLARTYGYTFGSGTRLTVV.

This sequence joins TRBV5-1 and TRBJ2-6; the D is unclear. CDR1 and CDR2 (germline): SGHRS, YFSETQ. The CDR3 is 17 residues long. V gave up 0 bases and J gave up 4 bases, with 14 bases separating them. The CDR3 is CASSLAGLGSGANVLTF. CDR3 DNA: TGCGCCAGCAGCTTGGCCGGCTTGGGATCAGGGGCCAACGTCCTGACTTTC.

This clonotype was counted a single time. V and J are TRBV2 and TRBJ1-2, with a weak D call TRBD1 (6 bases). This CDR3 has 15 amino acids. The germline V gene encodes CDR1 SNHLY and CDR2 FYNNEI. V lost 6 bases and J lost 6, with 20 bases in between. This chain's CDR3 is CASRGAGRFSHGYTF. CDR3 coding DNA: TGTGCCAGCAGGGGGGCAGGGAGATTTTCTCATGGCTACACCTTC.

V usage is TRBV24-1 and J usage is TRBJ2-5, with unresolved D. The CDR3 has 13 residues. Germline CDR1 and CDR2: KGHDR and SFDVKD. Trimming shortened V by 1 base and J by 6 bases, and 8 bases separated the two germline ends. The CDR3 nucleotides are TGTGCCACCAGTGATTTCCCTTTTCAGACCCAGTACTTC. This translates into CATSDFPFQTQYF.

This chain connects TRBV5-1 to TRBJ1-4; D not certain. Germline CDR1 SGHRS, CDR2 YFSETQ. V shed 1 base and J shed 5 bases, with 6 bases lying between them. CDR3 length equals 13 residues. In DNA form, the CDR3 reads TGCGCCAGCAGCTTGAGGGTGAATGAAAAACTGTTTTTT. It translates to CASSLRVNEKLFF.

The rearrangement links TRBV12-3 or TRBV12-4 to TRBJ2-5; D is undetermined. Trimming cost V 3 bases and J 5 bases, with 10 bases left between them. This CDR3 spans 13 amino acids. The CDR3 region has the DNA TGTGCCAGCAGTTTTGGGGTTGGGGAGACCCAGTACTTC. Its protein product is CASSFGVGETQYF.

J is TRBJ1-2 and V is TRBV30; TRBD1 might be the D (5 bases). The CDR3 covers 15 residues. Germline CDR1 GTSNPN, CDR2 SVGIG (reference sequence). The V end was cut by 3 bases, the J end by 4 bases, with 18 bases between. CDR3 sequence: CAWSRRVGVTYGYTF. The CDR3 nucleotides read TGTGCCTGGAGCCGAAGGGTAGGGGTGACCTATGGCTACACCTTC.

This chain links TRBV20-1 with TRBJ2-5, with D possibly matching TRBD2 (6 bases). Germline CDR1 is DFQATT and CDR2 is SNEGSKA (reference sequence). CDR3 length: 14 residues. Trimming removed 1 base at V and 2 bases at J, with 11 bases between. CDR3 loop: CSARAGTPQETQYF. DNA for the CDR3: TGCAGTGCTAGAGCCGGGACTCCACAAGAGACCCAGTACTTC.

This clonotype was detected only once. The CDR3: CASSVTGSQETQYF. CDR3 sequence (DNA): TGTGCCAGCAGCGTGACAGGGTCCCAAGAGACCCAGTACTTC. V gene TRBV9 combines with J gene TRBJ2-5; 7 nucleotides align to TRBD1. The CDR3 length is 14 residues. V gave up 2 bases and J gave up 1 base; unmatched junction bases: 2. Germline CDR1 and CDR2: SGDLS and YYNGEE.

This chain uses TRBV30 with TRBJ1-2; no reliable D call. Germline V gene lookup returns CDR1 GTSNPN and CDR2 SVGIG (reference sequence). This CDR3 is built from 12 residues. V gave up 3 bases and J gave up 1 base, with 6 bases separating them. CDR3 DNA sequence: TGTGCCTGGAGCCCCGATAACTATGGCTACACCTTC. It codes for CAWSPDNYGYTF.

V gene TRBV30 combines with J gene TRBJ1-5; D is undetermined. CDR3 length: 17 amino acids. Germline-derived CDR1 and CDR2 are GTSNPN and SVGIG (reference sequence). Trimming left V 0 bases short and J 6 bases short, with 21 bases between. CDR3 residues: CAWSVSFPLSGGQPQHF. CDR3 nucleotides: TGTGCCTGGAGTGTTTCTTTCCCGCTCTCCGGAGGTCAGCCCCAGCATTTT.

The chain couples TRBV6-5 to TRBJ2-7; 9 bases map to TRBD1. After removal of 6 bases from V and 3 bases from J, the junction contained 6 bases not matched to a gene. CDR3 length equals 14 residues. CDR1 and CDR2 from the germline V gene are MNHEY and SVGAGI. This CDR3 reads CASSTRDRVYEQYF. CDR3 DNA: TGTGCCAGCAGCACCCGGGACAGGGTCTACGAGCAGTACTTC.